The 28 T cell receptor beta chains given below trace back to one sample, sequenced in a study of radiotherapy plus CTLA-4 blockade in lung cancer. Clones were sequenced by immunoSEQ multiplex PCR, and TCRdb holds only the in-frame ones, with some missing. The sample lists roughly 66,000 clones; under 85% were seen once. Source: peripheral blood, taken from a patient treated with radiotherapy plus ipilimumab. The source is a human donor with non-small cell lung cancer who had a partial response to radiotherapy plus ipilimumab.

Comment on this clone: A read error may produce the germline difference seen at one junction end. The rearrangement joins TRBV30 to TRBJ1-2; 9 bases line up with TRBD1. The CDR3 consists of 17 residues. Per the germline V gene, CDR1 is GTSNPN and CDR2 is SVGIG (reference sequence). In nucleotides, the CDR3 is TGTGCCTGGAGTGTACGGGGCCGACAGGGGGGAGACTACGGCTACACCTTC. This sequence encodes CAWSVRGRQGGDYGYTF.

This chain uses TRBV5-1 with TRBJ1-1; D is possibly TRBD1 (6 bases). The CDR3 has 14 residues. V gave up 0 bases and J gave up 8 bases, with 14 bases separating them. Germline V gives CDR1 SGHRS, CDR2 YFSETQ. CDR3 protein: CASSLDGWGQEAFF. CDR3 DNA sequence: TGCGCCAGCAGCTTGGACGGGTGGGGGCAGGAAGCTTTCTTT.

The V call is TRBV7-9, the J call TRBJ1-3, with D possibly TRBD1 on 6 matching bases. From germline, CDR1 is SEHNR and CDR2 FQNEAQ (reference sequence). The V and J ends lost 4 bases and 0 bases respectively, with 13 bases between them. There are 16 residues in the CDR3. Here the CDR3 reads CASSSQGPSSGNTIYF. In DNA, the CDR3 is TGTGCCAGCAGCTCACAGGGTCCAAGCTCTGGAAACACCATATATTTT. The complete variable domain, with remaining parts taken from reference TRBV7-9 and TRBJ1-3, reads DTGVSQNPRHKITKRGQNVTFRCDPISEHNRLYWYRQTLGQGPEFLTYFQNEAQLEKSRLLSDRFSAERPKGSFSTLEIQRTEQGDSAMYLCASSSQGPSSGNTIYFGEGSWLTVV.

The chain carries TRBV5-1 and TRBJ2-2; no clear D. The length of the CDR3 is 13 residues. Germline V gives CDR1 SGHRS, CDR2 YFSETQ. Trimming stripped 0 bases from V and 5 bases from J, with 5 bases between. The CDR3 here is CASSLDATGELFF. DNA of the CDR3: TGCGCCAGCAGCTTGGATGCGACCGGGGAGCTGTTTTTT.

This chain links TRBV5-4 with TRBJ2-1; 8 bases line up with TRBD2. The CDR3 consists of 14 residues. CDR1 SGHNT and CDR2 YYREEE come from the germline V gene (reference sequence). Trimming cost V 0 bases and J 9 bases; bases outside gene matches: 5. Here the CDR3 reads CASSLERGQGEQFF. Here the CDR3 DNA reads TGTGCCAGCAGCTTGGAGCGGGGGCAGGGTGAGCAGTTCTTC.

The chain uses TRBV30 and TRBJ2-7, with D possibly TRBD2 on 6 matching bases. The V gene's germline CDR1 is GTSNPN and CDR2 SVGIG (reference sequence). The CDR3 loop spans 13 amino acids. V dropped 4 bases and J dropped 3 bases, with 13 bases sitting between them. CDR3 region: CAWTPGLGYEQYF. In DNA, the CDR3 is TGTGCCTGGACCCCGGGACTGGGCTACGAGCAGTACTTC. Full variable domain (outside the CDR3, taken from reference TRBV30 and TRBJ2-7): SQTIHQWPATLVQPVGSPLSLECTVEGTSNPNLYWYRQAAGRGLQLLFYSVGIGQISSEVPQNLSASRPQDRQFILSSKKLLLSDSGFYLCAWTPGLGYEQYFGPGTRLTVT.

The rearrangement joins TRBV19 to TRBJ1-1; D is possibly TRBD1 (5 bases). With 5 bases removed from V and 8 bases from J, the gap between germline ends came to 12 bases. In germline, CDR1 is LNHDA, CDR2 SQIVND (reference sequence). This CDR3 contains 12 residues. The CDR3 sequence is CASSPDSLEAFF. In DNA, the CDR3 is TGTGCCAGTAGTCCCGACAGTCTCGAAGCTTTCTTT.

The CDR3 DNA reads TGTGCCACCAGCAGAGATCCCCCTAGTCGGGTTCAGACCCAGTACTTC. It codes for CATSRDPPSRVQTQYF. V is TRBV15 and J is TRBJ2-5; D unclear. This CDR3 is built from 16 residues. The V end lost 0 bases, the J end lost 6 bases, and 17 bases lay between the germline ends. Germline CDR1 reads LNHNV; CDR2 reads YYDKDF (reference sequence).

The chain uses TRBV15 and TRBJ2-1, with D possibly being TRBD2 (5 bases). CDR1 and CDR2 from the germline V gene are LNHNV and YYDKDF (reference sequence). V was clipped by 9 bases and J by 0 bases, with 12 bases between them. This CDR3 has 14 residues. Here the CDR3 DNA reads TGTGCCACAAGAGGGATTTACTCCTACAATGAGCAGTTCTTC. Its translation is CATRGIYSYNEQFF.

The chain carries TRBV5-5 and TRBJ2-7; D may be TRBD1 (5 bases). This CDR3 contains 12 residues. Germline V CDR1 and CDR2: SGHKS, YYEKEE (reference sequence). V was pared by 7 bases and J by 3 bases, with 11 bases between. The CDR3 here is CASAKGFYEQYF. The CDR3 DNA follows: TGTGCCAGCGCGAAGGGGTTCTACGAGCAGTACTTC.

This clone has more than one count but fewer than ten. The V call is TRBV18, the J call TRBJ1-2, with a possible D match to TRBD1 (6 bases). This CDR3 is 16 amino acids long. Trimming shortened V by 0 bases and J by 6 bases, and 17 bases separated the two germline ends. The germline CDR1 and CDR2 sequences are KGHSH and LQKENI. CDR3 sequence reads: CASSPPRGGARDGYTF. The CDR3 region has the DNA TGTGCCAGCTCACCACCGAGGGGGGGCGCAAGGGATGGCTACACCTTC.

This clone was observed a few times. This chain joins TRBV7-2 and TRBJ1-1; D may be TRBD1 (6 bases). Germline CDR1 and CDR2: SGHTA and FQGNSA. This CDR3 contains 16 residues. Trimming shortened V by 5 bases and J by 0 bases, and 16 bases separated the two germline ends. As DNA, the CDR3 is TGTGCCAGCAGCCCTCATGGGGGGGGCTTGAACACTGAAGCTTTCTTT. This codes for CASSPHGGGLNTEAFF. Filled out from reference TRBV7-2 and TRBJ1-1, the complete variable domain reads GAGVSQSPSNKVTEKGKDVELRCDPISGHTALYWYRQSLGQGLEFLIYFQGNSAPDKSGLPSDRFSAERTGGSVSTLTIQRTQQEDSAVYLCASSPHGGGLNTEAFFGQGTRLTVV.

This clone was observed a few times. This chain connects TRBV5-7 to TRBJ2-7; the match to TRBD1 covers 7 bases. TRBV5-7 has ORF status, its function being uncertain. CDR3 length equals 14 residues. V shed 3 bases and J 0 bases; nucleotides not matched to a gene: 3. CDR3 sequence (DNA): TGTGCCAGCAGCTCCGGGACAGCCTCCTACGAGCAGTACTTC. Amino acid sequence: CASSSGTASYEQYF.

This chain uses TRBV10-3 with TRBJ2-7, with TRBD1 matching 10 bases. The germline CDR1 and CDR2 sequences are ENHRY and SYGVKD. This CDR3 is 18 amino acids long. With V trimmed by 4 bases and J by 0 bases, 12 bases remained unmatched. This CDR3 reads CAISGGPGQGKSSYEQYF. Written as DNA, the CDR3 is TGTGCCATCAGTGGGGGTCCGGGACAGGGGAAGAGCTCCTACGAGCAGTACTTC.

This clone turned up a few times. The chain has TRBV10-2 and TRBJ2-3; 9 bases agree with TRBD2. Germline loops: CDR1 WSHSY, CDR2 SAAADI. This CDR3 is built from 16 residues. Trimming cost V 7 bases and J 0 bases; bases outside gene matches: 8. In DNA form, the CDR3 reads TGCGCCAGCACCGAGGGGACTAGCTCTAGCACAGATACGCAGTATTTT. Residues: CASTEGTSSSTDTQYF.

This chain uses TRBV9 with TRBJ1-3; no firm D call. Germline-derived CDR1 and CDR2 are SGDLS and YYNGEE. V dropped 4 bases and J dropped 0 bases, with 20 bases sitting between them. The CDR3 length is 18 residues. This CDR3 reads CASSQPRGSRNSGNTIYF. The CDR3 DNA sequence: TGTGCCAGCAGCCAACCCAGAGGCTCACGGAACTCTGGAAACACCATATATTTT.

The J gene is TRBJ2-1, the V gene TRBV28; 9 nucleotides align to TRBD1. Unmatched junction bases numbered 5, after V lost 6 bases and J lost 2 bases. The CDR3 extends over 15 amino acids. Germline CDR1 reads MDHEN; CDR2 reads SYDVKM. The CDR3 sequence: CASSSGTGTYNEQFF. CDR3 DNA sequence: TGTGCCAGCAGCTCCGGGACAGGGACCTACAATGAGCAGTTCTTC.

CDR3 in amino acids: CASSVGASSSDTQYF. In nucleotides, the CDR3 is TGTGCCAGCAGCGTAGGGGCTAGCAGCTCAGATACGCAGTATTTT. The V call is TRBV9, the J call TRBJ2-3; tentative D call: TRBD2 (5 bases). The V gene's germline CDR1 is SGDLS and CDR2 YYNGEE. The CDR3 spans 15 residues. The ends were cut back, 0 bases at V and 4 bases at J, with 12 bases in the middle. The variable domain in full, with the rest retrieved from reference TRBV9 and TRBJ2-3, is DSGVTQTPKHLITATGQRVTLRCSPRSGDLSVYWYQQSLDQGLQFLIQYYNGEERAKGNILERFSAQQFPDLHSELNLSSLELGDSALYFCASSVGASSSDTQYFGPGTRLTVL.

There are many counts of this clone. The rearrangement links TRBV4-1 to TRBJ2-7; 7 nucleotides agree with TRBD2. V was clipped by 0 bases and J by 6 bases; unmatched bases: 8. This CDR3 spans 15 amino acids. The germline V gene encodes CDR1 MGHRA and CDR2 YSYEKL. This CDR3 is CASSQDSGTMGEQYF. The CDR3 DNA follows: TGCGCCAGCAGCCAAGACAGCGGGACTATGGGCGAGCAGTACTTC.

CDR3 bases: TGCGCCAGCCCAGGGGGCGCAAGCGCTGAAGCTTTCTTT. It codes for CASPGGASAEAFF. The rearrangement links TRBV10-1 to TRBJ1-1, with 8 bases lining up with TRBD1. This CDR3 has 13 amino acids. The trim removed 8 bases at V and 6 bases at J, leaving 8 bases unmatched. Germline V gene lookup returns CDR1 WNHNN and CDR2 SYGVQD (reference sequence).

J is TRBJ2-5 and V is TRBV19; 7 nucleotides agree with TRBD2. This CDR3 is built from 17 residues. Germline V gives CDR1 LNHDA, CDR2 SQIVND (reference sequence). The trim removed 4 bases at V and 1 base at J, leaving 12 bases unmatched. CDR3 loop: CASSKGTGRAAQETQYF. As DNA, the CDR3 is TGTGCCAGTAGTAAGGGGACGGGGAGGGCGGCCCAAGAGACCCAGTACTTC.

This clone was picked up a small number of times. The V call is TRBV7-2, the J call TRBJ1-3; 7 bases map to TRBD1. The CDR3 sequence is 15 residues long. Germline assignment: CDR1 SGHTA and CDR2 FQGNSA. The J segment lost 0 bases and the V segment lost 5 bases, leaving 4 bases of the junction unmatched. The CDR3 here is CASSVRGSSGNTIYF. DNA of the CDR3: TGTGCCAGCAGCGTCAGGGGGAGCTCTGGAAACACCATATATTTT.

The chain recombines TRBV19 with TRBJ1-2, with TRBD1 matching over 9 bases. CDR1 is LNHDA, CDR2 SQIVND, per germline (reference sequence). Trimming took 4 bases from V and 3 from J; bases not matched to a gene: 3. CDR3 length: 14 amino acids. The CDR3 region is CASSRDRADYGYTF. CDR3 nucleotide sequence: TGTGCCAGTAGTAGGGACAGGGCAGACTATGGCTACACCTTC.

The chain employs TRBV28 and TRBJ2-4, with TRBD1 matching 8 bases. The CDR3 runs 14 residues. CDR1 and CDR2 (germline): MDHEN, SYDVKM. Germline trimming cut 5 bases from V and 7 bases from J; bases unmatched to any gene: 7. The CDR3 loop reads CASSLGQAANIQYF. The CDR3, as DNA: TGTGCCAGCAGTCTGGGACAGGCCGCGAACATTCAGTACTTC.

This clone turned up a few times. This chain uses TRBV5-1 with TRBJ2-1; D is ambiguous. Deletions cut 0 bases from V and 11 bases from J, with 12 bases between. CDR1 SGHRS and CDR2 YFSETQ come from the germline V gene. The CDR3 sequence is 13 residues long. CDR3 in amino acids: CASSLVGRSKQFF. DNA for the CDR3: TGCGCCAGCAGCTTGGTCGGCAGGTCCAAGCAGTTCTTC.

The chain uses TRBV4-2 and TRBJ2-7, with 7 bases fitting TRBD1. Germline lookup yields CDR1 LGHNA and CDR2 YNFKEQ. The CDR3 extends over 16 amino acids. Unmatched junction bases numbered 12, after V lost 4 bases and J lost 3 bases. The CDR3 DNA is TGTGCCAGCAGCCCCCAGATCGGACAGGAGTTCTACGAGCAGTACTTC. Translation: CASSPQIGQEFYEQYF.

The J gene is TRBJ2-1, the V gene TRBV5-1; 10 nucleotides align to TRBD2. The CDR3 contains 14 residues. The germline V gene has CDR1 SGHRS and CDR2 YFSETQ. The V segment lost 2 bases and the J segment 12 bases; nucleotides outside the gene matches: 8. CDR3 loop: CASSFPLAGDGQFF. Written as DNA, the CDR3 is TGCGCCAGCAGCTTCCCGCTAGCGGGAGATGGGCAGTTCTTC. The variable domain in full, with the rest retrieved from reference TRBV5-1 and TRBJ2-1, is KAGVTQTPRYLIKTRGQQVTLSCSPISGHRSVSWYQQTPGQGLQFLFEYFSETQRNKGNFPGRFSGRQFSNSRSEMNVSTLELGDSALYLCASSFPLAGDGQFFGPGTRLTVL.

This chain joins TRBV5-1 and TRBJ2-7, with D possibly matching TRBD1 (7 bases). The ends were cut back, 4 bases at V and 2 bases at J, with 16 bases in the middle. Germline V lookup: CDR1 SGHRS, CDR2 YFSETQ. The CDR3 loop spans 15 amino acids. CDR3 nucleotides: TGCGCCAGCAGCGTGGGCGGGACAGACACCTACGAGCAGTACTTC. Translation: CASSVGGTDTYEQYF.